This TCR beta chain was sequenced during a study of cytomegalovirus exposure and HLA in healthy donors. Germline V lookup: CDR1 SGDLS, CDR2 YYNGEE. The CDR3 sequence is 17 residues long. Trimming removed 5 bases at V and 0 bases at J, with 18 bases between. PCR employed 60 Vbeta and 13 Jbeta primers. TCRdb's table, derived via immunoSEQ multiplex PCR, lists solely in-frame clones and lacks some. The data hold about 86,000 clones, with roughly three quarters observed a single time. Whole-study results and caveats: Association of a missense DCLRE1C variant with TCR beta V- and J-gene trimming was reported in a later analysis. Later analysis identified several of the most significant clusters that appeared linked to common viral pathogens.

About this clone itself: Its antigen is still unknown.

Sequenced material: PBMCs. The J gene is TRBJ1-3, the V gene TRBV9; D possibly corresponds to TRBD1 (6 bases). The sequence was obtained from a woman aged 40 to 50 in good health and CMV-seropositive. The CDR3, as DNA: TGTGCCAGCAGTCACTCTAGAACAGGGAACTCTGGAAACACCATATATTTT. Translated, it gives CASSHSRTGNSGNTIYF.